The entry below describes one T cell receptor beta chain. Its matching antigen is unknown. The record originates from a study of cytomegalovirus exposure and HLA in healthy donors. Study summary: The same platform used for the 650 to 850 first-cohort repertoires was also used for the 120 or so validation repertoires, as a later analysis reported.

Study-wide findings and caveats: The study put 150 or so TCR beta chains on its list as cytomegalovirus-associated.

The donors were part of the validation cohort of 95 to 150 subjects. That cohort was separate from the first cohort, which comprised several hundred subjects. Clones were read by immunoSEQ multiplex PCR, and TCRdb kept only the in-frame ones, dropping some. The top ten clones hold about 1% of a sample with over 85,000 clones, approximately 93% of them seen once. CDR1 and CDR2 from the germline V gene are LNHDA and SQIVND (reference sequence). With 7 bases removed from V and 4 bases from J, the gap between germline ends came to 7 bases. The CDR3 loop spans 11 amino acids. The sequencing input was PBMCs. The V call is TRBV19, the J call TRBJ1-2; D gene uncertain. The source is a woman in her twenties or thirties in good health and CMV-seropositive. The CDR3 loop reads CASTNSYGYTF. The CDR3 coding sequence is TGTGCCAGTACAAACAGCTATGGCTACACCTTC.